This T cell receptor beta chain is from a study of blood T cell repertoires in COVID-19. Study overall: T cells, B-cell-depleted T cells, or PBMCs provided the cDNA or gDNA that served as material.

Original data processing: Counts of nucleated cells, estimated from reference gene primer amplification, were obtained. Measured with immunoSEQ multiplex PCR; TCRdb has only the in-frame clones, and not every one. The D gene and trimming were derived from the DNA, and the V and J assignments and clone size from that table. The repertoire holds fewer than 45,000 clones, approximately 74% seen once, with 10% in the top ten. Per germline, CDR1 MNHEY and CDR2 SVGAGI. Trimming at V came to 4 bases and at J to 4 bases, leaving 6 bases not matched to a gene. This CDR3 is built from 14 residues. The sequence was obtained from a man between 65 and 85 years old with COVID-19, enrolled during active disease. Sequencing was done on a sample of peripheral blood. V is TRBV6-5 and J is TRBJ1-2; TRBD1 matches at 7 bases. As DNA, the CDR3 is TGTGCCAGCAGTTCCGACAGGGCAGTCTATGGCTACACCTTC. It is translated as CASSSDRAVYGYTF.